The subject of this entry is one T cell receptor beta chain. Its matching antigen is unknown. Germline loops: CDR1 SGHRS, CDR2 YFSETQ. The CDR3 is 15 amino acids. J was trimmed by 6 bases and V by 2 bases; bases with no gene match: 3. The record originates from a study of monozygotic twins with cystic fibrosis. Here immunoSEQ multiplex PCR was the method, and the copy in TCRdb shows in-frame clones only, minus some. This table holds some 33,000 clones, just over 90% found once. Notes on the study in general: V usage most resembled the co-twin in 13 of 16 pairs.

The rearrangement links TRBV5-1 to TRBJ2-1, with TRBD2 matching over 12 bases. Sequencing was carried out using blood. The clonotype was recovered from a boy aged 2 to 10 with cystic fibrosis. This CDR3 is CASSFSSGGANEQFF. The CDR3 region has the DNA TGCGCCAGCAGCTTCTCTAGCGGGGGGGCCAATGAGCAGTTCTTC.